This is a list of T cell receptor beta chains from one sample in a study of CD4 T cells in relation to SARS-CoV-2 and coronaviruses. Their specific antigens are unknown. The protocol was immunoSEQ multiplex PCR, while the TCRdb copy is restricted to in-frame clones and leaves out a portion. Of 15,000 to 20,000 clones listed, around 74% are singletons. Specimen: CD4+ T cells from PBMCs, cultured in vitro. These TCRs come from a human donor in good health. The CDR3 runs from the conserved cysteine through the conserved F or W. D genes are given only for firm matches. Expanded clones are given a class, and other clones once, few, many or no size at all.

CASSLAGQQPQHF,TGTGCCAGCAGTTTGGCCGGCCAGCAGCCCCAGCATTTT,-,TRBV12-3/TRBV12-4,TRBJ1-5,few
CSASGSQTNSPLHF,TGCAGTGCTAGTGGCAGCCAGACAAATTCACCCCTCCACTTT,-,TRBV20-1,TRBJ1-6,few
CASSYRIRTDTQYF,TGTGCCAGCAGCTATAGGATTAGAACAGATACGCAGTATTTT,-,TRBV14,TRBJ2-3,-
CASSAPGTSGSPGELFF,TGTGCCAGCAGTGCCCCCGGCACTAGCGGTTCGCCCGGGGAGCTGTTTTTT,TRBD2,TRBV2,TRBJ2-2,-
CASSTISGTGASNTGELFF,TGTGCCAGCAGTACCATATCCGGGACAGGGGCTTCGAACACCGGGGAGCTGTTTTTT,TRBD1,TRBV7-9,TRBJ2-2,-
CASSLELAGGFLDTQYF,TGTGCCAGCAGCTTGGAACTAGCGGGAGGATTTTTGGATACGCAGTATTTT,TRBD2,TRBV5-8,TRBJ2-3,-
CATSDKQQGRETQYF,TGTGCCACCAGTGATAAACAACAGGGGAGGGAGACCCAGTACTTC,-,TRBV24-1,TRBJ2-5,-
CASSGPGTYNEQFF,TGTGCCAGCAGTGGCCCTGGTACCTACAATGAGCAGTTCTTC,-,TRBV25-1,TRBJ2-1,medium-sized
CASSSETDRAGNTIYF,TGTGCCAGCAGCTCAGAAACGGACAGGGCTGGAAACACCATATATTTT,TRBD1,TRBV5-6,TRBJ1-3,-
CASSESLYEQYF,TGTGCCAGCAGTGAATCACTCTACGAGCAGTACTTC,-,TRBV6-1,TRBJ2-7,-
CATSTGTDSNVLTF,TGTGCCACCAGTACCGGGACAGACTCCAACGTCCTGACTTTC,TRBD1,TRBV24-1,TRBJ2-6,-
CASSITGVYTGELFF,TGTGCCAGTAGTATTACCGGTGTCTACACCGGGGAGCTGTTTTTT,-,TRBV19,TRBJ2-2,-
CASSTLAGGPYEQYF,TGTGCCAGTAGTACGCTAGCGGGAGGGCCCTACGAGCAGTACTTC,TRBD2,TRBV19,TRBJ2-7,-
CSASRHNEQFF,TGCAGTGCTAGCAGGCACAATGAGCAGTTCTTC,-,TRBV20-1,TRBJ2-1,-
CASTQVGGRAPYNEQFF,TGCGCCAGCACCCAGGTAGGCGGGAGGGCCCCCTACAATGAGCAGTTCTTC,TRBD2,TRBV4-1,TRBJ2-1,-
CASSESSTLGNEQFF,TGCGCCAGCAGTGAGTCTTCTACTCTGGGGAATGAGCAGTTCTTC,-,TRBV10-1,TRBJ2-1,-
CASSLGPGQGRATGYTF,TGTGCCAGCAGCTTGGGGCCGGGACAGGGCCGTGCTACTGGCTACACCTTC,TRBD1,TRBV5-4,TRBJ1-2,-
CATSRGLGSSYEQYF,TGTGCCACCAGCAGAGGACTGGGAAGCTCCTACGAGCAGTACTTC,-,TRBV15,TRBJ2-7,-
CASSSEPVNTGELFF,TGTGCCAGCTCATCCGAACCGGTGAACACCGGGGAGCTGTTTTTT,-,TRBV18,TRBJ2-2,-
CASSERLVYEQFF,TGTGCCAGCAGTGAACGACTAGTCTATGAGCAGTTCTTC,-,TRBV2,TRBJ2-1,-
CATSDWGMRENTEAFF,TGTGCCACCAGTGATTGGGGGATGAGGGAGAACACTGAAGCTTTCTTT,-,TRBV24-1,TRBJ1-1,-
CASSQAGTGGGGNQPQHF,TGTGCCAGCAGCCAGGCCGGGACAGGGGGTGGGGGCAATCAGCCCCAGCATTTT,TRBD1,TRBV3-1/TRBV3-2,TRBJ1-5,-
CASSEGLAGGNEQFF,TGTGCCAGCAGTGAGGGACTAGCGGGGGGGAATGAGCAGTTCTTC,TRBD2,TRBV25-1,TRBJ2-1,-
CASSPAGGFTQYF,TGTGCCAGCAGTCCAGCGGGAGGATTTACGCAGTATTTT,TRBD2,TRBV6-5,TRBJ2-3,-
CASSLTSGPREVVQYF,TGTGCCAGCAGCCTGACCTCGGGACCCAGAGAGGTCGTGCAGTACTTC,-,TRBV5-4,TRBJ2-7,once
CASSRQENTGELFF,TGTGCCAGCAGTAGACAGGAGAACACCGGGGAGCTGTTTTTT,-,TRBV11-1,TRBJ2-2,once
CASSPGTSDTQYF,TGTGCCAGCAGTCCTGGGACTTCGGATACGCAGTATTTT,-,TRBV2,TRBJ2-3,-
CSASVMDSGANVLTF,TGCAGTGCTAGTGTCATGGACTCTGGGGCCAACGTCCTGACTTTC,-,TRBV20-1,TRBJ2-6,-
CASSVDVGNTIYF,TGTGCCAGCAGCGTAGATGTTGGAAACACCATATATTTT,-,TRBV9,TRBJ1-3,-
CASSLAGKTNEKLFF,TGCGCCAGCAGCTTGGCGGGGAAAACTAATGAAAAACTGTTTTTT,-,TRBV5-1,TRBJ1-4,-
CASSQAESSYEQYF,TGCGCCAGCAGCCAAGCCGAAAGCTCCTACGAGCAGTACTTC,-,TRBV4-1,TRBJ2-7,few
CATQSSGSGSYEQYF,TGTGCCACCCAATCGTCAGGATCAGGTTCCTACGAGCAGTACTTC,-,TRBV24-1,TRBJ2-7,once
CAISGGSPEVGNEQFF,TGTGCCATCAGTGGCGGCAGCCCCGAAGTCGGGAATGAGCAGTTCTTC,-,TRBV10-3,TRBJ2-1,-
CASNRDRTHETQYF,TGTGCCAGCAACCGGGACAGGACCCATGAGACCCAGTACTTC,TRBD1,TRBV6-5,TRBJ2-5,-
CASRKPNTSGRARYEQYF,TGTGCCAGCAGAAAACCCAACACGAGCGGGAGGGCGCGCTACGAGCAGTACTTC,TRBD2,TRBV5-8,TRBJ2-7,-
CASSFLAGDEQYF,TGTGCCAGCAGCTTTTTAGCGGGAGACGAGCAGTACTTC,TRBD2,TRBV5-6,TRBJ2-7,-
CASSYRASESDEQYF,TGTGCCAGCAGTTACCGGGCTAGCGAGTCTGACGAGCAGTACTTC,-,TRBV6-5,TRBJ2-7,-
CASTQGQGAGEQYF,TGCGCCAGCACCCAGGGACAGGGGGCAGGAGAGCAGTACTTC,TRBD1,TRBV10-2,TRBJ2-7,-
CASSLAPGDTQYF,TGTGCCAGCAGCCTGGCCCCAGGAGATACGCAGTATTTT,-,TRBV3-1/TRBV3-2,TRBJ2-3,once
CATSRGLDMTEQYF,TGTGCCACCAGCAGAGGATTGGACATGACCGAGCAGTACTTC,-,TRBV15,TRBJ2-7,-
CASSPNSEQFF,TGTGCCAGCTCACCGAACAGCGAGCAGTTCTTC,-,TRBV18,TRBJ2-1,-
CAWSKRGLTGELFF,TGTGCCTGGAGTAAGAGGGGGCTCACCGGGGAGCTGTTTTTT,TRBD1,TRBV30,TRBJ2-2,-
CASSVLGGGYTF,TGTGCCAGCAGCGTCTTGGGGGGAGGCTACACCTTC,-,TRBV9,TRBJ1-2,-
CASSIGDREQETQYF,TGTGCCAGTAGTATTGGGGACAGAGAACAAGAGACCCAGTACTTC,TRBD1,TRBV19,TRBJ2-5,-
CASRSYGGAGANVLTF,TGTGCCAGCAGGTCTTACGGGGGGGCCGGGGCCAACGTCCTGACTTTC,TRBD2,TRBV11-2,TRBJ2-6,once
CASSDDNSGANVLTF,TGTGCCAGCAGTGACGACAACTCTGGGGCCAACGTCCTGACTTTC,-,TRBV6-4,TRBJ2-6,-
CASSETGFRNTIYF,TGTGCCAGCAGTGAAACCGGATTTAGGAACACCATATATTTT,-,TRBV2,TRBJ1-3,few
CASSPMVPGGSGTEAFF,TGTGCCAGCTCACCAATGGTTCCAGGGGGCTCGGGCACTGAAGCTTTCTTT,TRBD1,TRBV18,TRBJ1-1,few
CASSSWTSQETQYF,TGTGCCAGCAGCTCCTGGACTAGCCAAGAGACCCAGTACTTC,TRBD2,TRBV5-4,TRBJ2-5,-
CASSPQSNTGELFF,TGTGCCAGCAGCCCACAATCGAACACCGGGGAGCTGTTTTTT,-,TRBV7-3,TRBJ2-2,-
CASSQANLGHPGLLTYEQYF,TGCGCCAGCAGCCAGGCTAACCTGGGACATCCAGGCTTATTGACCTACGAGCAGTACTTC,-,TRBV5-1,TRBJ2-7,medium-sized
CASSQSGSRSTDTQYF,TGTGCCAGCAGCCAAAGCGGGAGCCGAAGCACAGATACGCAGTATTTT,TRBD2,TRBV3-1/TRBV3-2,TRBJ2-3,few
CASSLRGGAGEETQYF,TGTGCCAGCAGCTTGAGAGGGGGAGCAGGAGAAGAGACCCAGTACTTC,-,TRBV5-6,TRBJ2-5,-
CASSELLLTNYGYTF,TGTGCCAGCAGTGAATTGCTCCTTACTAACTATGGCTACACCTTC,-,TRBV6-1,TRBJ1-2,-
CASSQGHSYEQYF,TGCGCCAGCAGCCAGGGACACTCCTACGAGCAGTACTTC,-,TRBV4-1,TRBJ2-7,-
CASSEVGSYEQYF,TGCGCCAGCAGTGAGGTCGGTTCCTACGAGCAGTACTTC,-,TRBV10-1,TRBJ2-7,-
CASSQDGQGSTEAFF,TGTGCCAGCAGCCAAGACGGACAGGGCTCCACTGAAGCTTTCTTT,TRBD1,TRBV11-2,TRBJ1-1,-